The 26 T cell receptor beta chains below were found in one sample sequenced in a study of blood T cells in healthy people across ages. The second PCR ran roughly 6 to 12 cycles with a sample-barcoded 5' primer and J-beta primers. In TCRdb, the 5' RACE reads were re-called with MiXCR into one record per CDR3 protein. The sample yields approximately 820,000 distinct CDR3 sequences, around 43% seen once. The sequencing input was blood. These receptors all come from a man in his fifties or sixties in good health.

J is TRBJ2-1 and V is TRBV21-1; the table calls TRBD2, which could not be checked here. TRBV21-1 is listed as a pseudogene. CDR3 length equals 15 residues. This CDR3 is CASSIVSGGLNEQFF. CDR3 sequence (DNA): TGTGCCAGCAGCATCGTTAGCGGGGGGTTGAATGAGCAGTTCTTC.

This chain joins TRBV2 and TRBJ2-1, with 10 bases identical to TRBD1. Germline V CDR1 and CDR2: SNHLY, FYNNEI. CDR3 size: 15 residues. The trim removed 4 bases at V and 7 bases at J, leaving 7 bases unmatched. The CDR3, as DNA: TGTGCCAGCAGTGGCAGACAGGGGGCGCGGAATGAGCAGTTCTTC. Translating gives CASSGRQGARNEQFF.

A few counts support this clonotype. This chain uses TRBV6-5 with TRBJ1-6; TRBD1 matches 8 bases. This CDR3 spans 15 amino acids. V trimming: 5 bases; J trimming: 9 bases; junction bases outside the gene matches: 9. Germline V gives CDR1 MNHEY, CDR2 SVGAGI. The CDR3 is CASSLHGTGRSPLHF. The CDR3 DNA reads TGTGCCAGCAGTCTCCACGGGACAGGTCGTTCACCCCTCCACTTT.

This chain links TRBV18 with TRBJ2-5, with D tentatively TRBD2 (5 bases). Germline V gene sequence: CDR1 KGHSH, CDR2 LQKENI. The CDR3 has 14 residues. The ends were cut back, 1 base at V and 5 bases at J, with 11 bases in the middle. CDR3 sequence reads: CASSPQNRGETQYF. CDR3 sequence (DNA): TGTGCCAGCTCACCACAAAATCGAGGGGAGACCCAGTACTTC.

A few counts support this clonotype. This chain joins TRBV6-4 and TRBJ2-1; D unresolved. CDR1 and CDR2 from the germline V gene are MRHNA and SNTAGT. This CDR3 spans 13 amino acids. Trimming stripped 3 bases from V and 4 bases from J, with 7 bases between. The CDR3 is CASSDGDYNEQFF. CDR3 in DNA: TGTGCCAGCAGTGATGGGGATTACAATGAGCAGTTCTTC.

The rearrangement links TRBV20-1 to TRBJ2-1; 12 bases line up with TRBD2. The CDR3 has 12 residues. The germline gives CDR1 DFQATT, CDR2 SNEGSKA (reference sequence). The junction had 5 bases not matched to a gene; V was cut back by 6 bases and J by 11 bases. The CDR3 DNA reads TGCAGTGCAAGGACTAGCGGGAATAAGCAGTTCTTC. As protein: CSARTSGNKQFF.

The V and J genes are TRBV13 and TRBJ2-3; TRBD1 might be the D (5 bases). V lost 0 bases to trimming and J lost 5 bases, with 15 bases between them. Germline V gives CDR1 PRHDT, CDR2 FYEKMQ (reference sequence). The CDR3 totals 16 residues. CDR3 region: CASSLGGQGGGDTQYF. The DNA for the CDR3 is TGTGCCAGCAGCTTAGGCGGGCAGGGTGGTGGAGATACGCAGTATTTT.

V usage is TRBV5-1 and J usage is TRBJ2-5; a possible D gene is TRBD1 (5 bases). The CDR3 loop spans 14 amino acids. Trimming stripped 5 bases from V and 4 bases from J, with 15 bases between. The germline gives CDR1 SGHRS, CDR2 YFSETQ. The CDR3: CASREQVSGETQYF. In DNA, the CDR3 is TGCGCCAGCAGAGAACAGGTTTCCGGAGAGACCCAGTACTTC.

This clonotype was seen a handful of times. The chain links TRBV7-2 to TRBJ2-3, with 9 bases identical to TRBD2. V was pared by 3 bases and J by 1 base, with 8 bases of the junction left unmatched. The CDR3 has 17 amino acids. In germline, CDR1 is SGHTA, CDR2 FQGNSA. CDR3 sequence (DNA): TGTGCCAGCAGCTTCGCCGGGACTAGCATCCGCACAGATACGCAGTATTTT. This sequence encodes CASSFAGTSIRTDTQYF.

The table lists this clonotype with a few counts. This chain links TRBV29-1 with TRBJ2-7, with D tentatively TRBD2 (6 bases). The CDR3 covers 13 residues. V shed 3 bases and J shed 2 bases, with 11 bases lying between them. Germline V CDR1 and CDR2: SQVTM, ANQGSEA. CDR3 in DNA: TGCAGCGTTGAGGGCGGGGCAACCTACGAGCAGTACTTC. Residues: CSVEGGATYEQYF.

CDR3 protein: CAISRKPGLAGADTQYF. CDR3 DNA sequence: TGTGCCATCAGCCGAAAACCGGGACTAGCGGGAGCAGATACGCAGTATTTT. The chain is built from TRBV10-3 and TRBJ2-3; 14 bases fit TRBD2. CDR3 length: 17 residues. The J segment lost 4 bases and the V segment lost 6 bases, leaving 9 bases of the junction unmatched. CDR1 and CDR2 (germline): ENHRY, SYGVKD.

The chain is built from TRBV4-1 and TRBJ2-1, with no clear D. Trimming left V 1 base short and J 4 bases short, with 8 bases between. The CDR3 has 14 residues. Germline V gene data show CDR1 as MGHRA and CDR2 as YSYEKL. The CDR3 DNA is TGCGCCAGCAGCCAAGTGATGCAGTACAATGAGCAGTTCTTC. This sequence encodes CASSQVMQYNEQFF.

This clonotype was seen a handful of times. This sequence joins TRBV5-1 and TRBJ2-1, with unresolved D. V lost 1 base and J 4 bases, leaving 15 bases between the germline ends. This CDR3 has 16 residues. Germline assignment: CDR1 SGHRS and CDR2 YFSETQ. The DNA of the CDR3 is TGCGCCAGCAGCTTGCTCTCGGCAGAAAAATACAATGAGCAGTTCTTC. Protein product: CASSLLSAEKYNEQFF.

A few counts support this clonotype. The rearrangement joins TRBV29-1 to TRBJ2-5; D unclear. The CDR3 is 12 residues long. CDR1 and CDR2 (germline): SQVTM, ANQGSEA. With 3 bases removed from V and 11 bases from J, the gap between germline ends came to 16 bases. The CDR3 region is CSVEAPSVEQYF. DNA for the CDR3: TGCAGCGTTGAGGCCCCGAGTGTTGAGCAGTACTTC.

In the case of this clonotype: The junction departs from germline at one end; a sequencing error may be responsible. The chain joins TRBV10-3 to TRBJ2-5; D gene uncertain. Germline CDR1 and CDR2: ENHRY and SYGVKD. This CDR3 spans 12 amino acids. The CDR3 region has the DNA TGTGCCGTCAGTGATCCCGGAGAGACCCAGTACTTC. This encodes CAVSDPGETQYF.

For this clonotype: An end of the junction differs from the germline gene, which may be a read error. This CDR3 is CASGLGLASYNEQFF. The DNA of the CDR3 is TGCGCCAGCGGCTTGGGACTAGCGTCCTACAATGAGCAGTTCTTC. The chain joins TRBV5-1 to TRBJ2-1, with 10 bases fitting TRBD2. The germline V gene has CDR1 SGHRS and CDR2 YFSETQ. The CDR3 sequence is 15 residues long.

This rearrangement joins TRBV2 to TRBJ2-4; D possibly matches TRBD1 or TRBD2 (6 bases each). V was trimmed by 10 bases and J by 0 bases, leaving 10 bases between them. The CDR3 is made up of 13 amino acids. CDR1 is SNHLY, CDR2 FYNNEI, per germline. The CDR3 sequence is CAKQGGAKNIQYF. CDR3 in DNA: TGTGCCAAACAGGGAGGAGCCAAAAACATTCAGTACTTC. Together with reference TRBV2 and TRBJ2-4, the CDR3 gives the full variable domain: EPEVTQTPSHQVTQMGQEVILRCVPISNHLYFYWYRQILGQKVEFLVSFYNNEISEKSEIFDDQFSVERPDGSNFTLKIRSTKLEDSAMYFCAKQGGAKNIQYFGAGTRLSVL.

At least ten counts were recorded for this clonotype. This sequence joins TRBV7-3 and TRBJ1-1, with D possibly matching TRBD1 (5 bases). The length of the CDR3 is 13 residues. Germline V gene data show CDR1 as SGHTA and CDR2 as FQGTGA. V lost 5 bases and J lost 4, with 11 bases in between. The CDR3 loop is CASSQDGGTEAFF. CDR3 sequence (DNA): TGTGCCAGCAGCCAAGACGGGGGCACTGAAGCTTTCTTT.

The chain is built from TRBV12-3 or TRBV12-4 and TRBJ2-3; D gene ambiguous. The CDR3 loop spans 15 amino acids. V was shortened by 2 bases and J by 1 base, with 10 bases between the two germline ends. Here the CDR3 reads CASSLQELRTDTQYF. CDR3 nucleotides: TGTGCCAGCAGTTTACAAGAACTGCGCACAGATACGCAGTATTTT.

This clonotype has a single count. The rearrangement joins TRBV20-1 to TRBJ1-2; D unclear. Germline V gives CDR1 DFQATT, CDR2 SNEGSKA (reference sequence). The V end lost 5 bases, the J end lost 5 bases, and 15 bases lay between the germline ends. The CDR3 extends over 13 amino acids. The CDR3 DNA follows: TGCAGTGCTGTCCTCGAGAGAGTTTATGGCTACACCTTC. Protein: CSAVLERVYGYTF.

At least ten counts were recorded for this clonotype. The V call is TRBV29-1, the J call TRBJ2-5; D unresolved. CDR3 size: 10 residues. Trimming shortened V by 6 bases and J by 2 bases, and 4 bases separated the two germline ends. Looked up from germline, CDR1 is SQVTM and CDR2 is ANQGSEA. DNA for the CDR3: TGCAGCGTCCATCAAGAGACCCAGTACTTC. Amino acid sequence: CSVHQETQYF.

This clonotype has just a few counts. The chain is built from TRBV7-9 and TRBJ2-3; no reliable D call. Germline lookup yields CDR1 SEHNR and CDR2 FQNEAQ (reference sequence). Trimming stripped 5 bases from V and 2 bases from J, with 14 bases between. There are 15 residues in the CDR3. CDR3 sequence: CASSREVLPTDTQYF. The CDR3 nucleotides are TGTGCCAGCAGCCGAGAGGTGCTCCCCACAGATACGCAGTATTTT. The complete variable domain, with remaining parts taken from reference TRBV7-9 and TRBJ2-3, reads DTGVSQNPRHKITKRGQNVTFRCDPISEHNRLYWYRQTLGQGPEFLTYFQNEAQLEKSRLLSDRFSAERPKGSFSTLEIQRTEQGDSAMYLCASSREVLPTDTQYFGPGTRLTVL.

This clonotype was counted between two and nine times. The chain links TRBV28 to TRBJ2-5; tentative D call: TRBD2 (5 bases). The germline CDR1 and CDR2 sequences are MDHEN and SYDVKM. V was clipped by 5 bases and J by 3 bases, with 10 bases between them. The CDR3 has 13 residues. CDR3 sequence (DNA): TGTGCCAGCAGTGTACGGGGTGAAGAGACCCAGTACTTC. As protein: CASSVRGEETQYF.

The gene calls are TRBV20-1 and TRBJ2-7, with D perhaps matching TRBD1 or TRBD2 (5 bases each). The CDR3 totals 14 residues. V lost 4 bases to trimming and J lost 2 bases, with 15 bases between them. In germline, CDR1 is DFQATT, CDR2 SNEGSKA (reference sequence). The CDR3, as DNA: TGCAGTGCTACCCCGGGACCCGGACCCTACGAGCAGTACTTC. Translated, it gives CSATPGPGPYEQYF.

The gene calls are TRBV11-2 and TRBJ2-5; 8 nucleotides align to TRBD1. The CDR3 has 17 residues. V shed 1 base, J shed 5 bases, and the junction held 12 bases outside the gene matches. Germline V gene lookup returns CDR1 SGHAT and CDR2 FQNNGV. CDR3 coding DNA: TGTGCCAGCAGCTTAGGCACCTTAGCAGGGGGCCTGGAGACCCAGTACTTC. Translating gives CASSLGTLAGGLETQYF.

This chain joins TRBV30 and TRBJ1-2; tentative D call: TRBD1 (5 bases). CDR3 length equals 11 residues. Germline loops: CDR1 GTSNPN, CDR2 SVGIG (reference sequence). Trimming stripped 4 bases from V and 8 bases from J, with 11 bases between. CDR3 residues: CAWNVWDGYTF. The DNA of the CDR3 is TGTGCCTGGAACGTATGGGACGGCTACACCTTC.